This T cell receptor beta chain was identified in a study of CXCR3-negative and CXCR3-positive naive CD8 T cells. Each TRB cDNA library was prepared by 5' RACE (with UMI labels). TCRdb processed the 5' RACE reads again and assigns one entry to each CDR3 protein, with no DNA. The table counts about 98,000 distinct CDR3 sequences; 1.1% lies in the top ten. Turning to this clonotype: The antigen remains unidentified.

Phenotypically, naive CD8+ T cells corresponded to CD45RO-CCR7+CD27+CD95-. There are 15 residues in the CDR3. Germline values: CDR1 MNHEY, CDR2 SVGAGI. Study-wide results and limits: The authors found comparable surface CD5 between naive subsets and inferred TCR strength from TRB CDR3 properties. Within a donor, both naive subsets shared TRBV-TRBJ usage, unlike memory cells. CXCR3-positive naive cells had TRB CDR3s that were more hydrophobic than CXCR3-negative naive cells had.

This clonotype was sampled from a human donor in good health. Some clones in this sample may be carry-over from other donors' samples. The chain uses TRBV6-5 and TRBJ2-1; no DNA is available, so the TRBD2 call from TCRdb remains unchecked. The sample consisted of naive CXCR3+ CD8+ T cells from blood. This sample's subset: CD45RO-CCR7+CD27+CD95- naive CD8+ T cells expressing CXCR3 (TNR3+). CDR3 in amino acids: CASSYSGLAGAPEFF.